Listed here are 13 T cell receptor beta chains from one sample, sequenced in a study of blood T cell repertoires in COVID-19 (dated by TCRdb to 2018 to 2021). Library preparation used the immunoSEQ multiplex PCR assay. Held by TCRdb, this immuneACCESS table contains in-frame sequences only and omits some clones. Under half of the omission traces to an unresolved V gene where checked; the cause of the rest is unknown. The sample table records roughly 170,000 clones; about 83% of these occur just once. The ten largest clones capture around 3.6% of the sample. The sequenced sample was PBMCs or T cells enriched from blood (not recorded which). The receptors derive from a woman aged 45-60 years in a cohort exposed to, infected with or recovered from COVID-19 (not recorded which).

The rearrangement uses TRBV28 and TRBJ1-5; 7 nucleotides line up with TRBD1. Unmatched junction bases numbered 7, after V lost 5 bases and J lost 9 bases. The CDR3 is 13 residues long. From germline, CDR1 is MDHEN and CDR2 SYDVKM. The CDR3, as DNA: TGTGCCAGCAGTCTACAGGGGATAGGGCCCCAGCATTTT. Its translation is CASSLQGIGPQHF. Using reference TRBV28 and TRBJ1-5 for the parts outside the CDR3, the full variable domain is DVKVTQSSRYLVKRTGEKVFLECVQDMDHENMFWYRQDPGLGLRLIYFSYDVKMKEKGDIPEGYSVSREKKERFSLILESASTNQTSMYLCASSLQGIGPQHFGDGTRLSIL.

V gene TRBV11-2 combines with J gene TRBJ1-6, with 7 nucleotides matching TRBD1. Germline V gene data show CDR1 as SGHAT and CDR2 as FQNNGV. This CDR3 region has 18 residues. Trimming cost V 3 bases and J 9 bases; bases outside gene matches: 17. The CDR3 spells CASSLWQGVLPDVSPLHF. CDR3 bases: TGTGCCAGCAGCTTGTGGCAGGGGGTACTCCCAGATGTTTCACCCCTCCACTTT.

CDR3 nucleotides: TGTGCCAGCAGCGTAGCGCCGTCCCGGGACAGTAGCACAGATACGCAGTATTTT. This translates into CASSVAPSRDSSTDTQYF. The chain joins TRBV9 to TRBJ2-3; 7 bases agree with TRBD1. The CDR3 is 18 residues long. J was trimmed by 0 bases and V by 0 bases; bases with no gene match: 10. Germline V gene lookup returns CDR1 SGDLS and CDR2 YYNGEE.

This clone was picked up one time. The V gene is TRBV6-5, the J gene TRBJ1-4; the match to TRBD1 covers 8 bases. V was pared by 5 bases and J by 5 bases, with 7 bases of the junction left unmatched. The length of the CDR3 is 15 residues. CDR1 and CDR2 (germline): MNHEY, SVGAGI. The CDR3 nucleotides read TGTGCCAGCAGTCCATATCAGGGGGCCAATGAAAAACTGTTTTTT. Its translation: CASSPYQGANEKLFF.

This chain uses TRBV18 with TRBJ2-7; no reliable D call. V was clipped by 3 bases and J by 2 bases, with 5 bases between them. The CDR3 totals 12 residues. The germline V gene has CDR1 KGHSH and CDR2 LQKENI. The CDR3 nucleotides read TGTGCCAGCTCACCCCAAACCTACGAGCAGTACTTC. Translating it yields CASSPQTYEQYF.

CDR3 nucleotides: TGCGCCAGCAGCCCCGACAGGGGAGAGACCCAGTACTTC. It specifies CASSPDRGETQYF. The chain couples TRBV5-1 to TRBJ2-5, with 8 positions matching TRBD1. The germline gives CDR1 SGHRS, CDR2 YFSETQ. The CDR3 spans 13 residues. V gave up 4 bases and J gave up 4 bases; unmatched junction bases: 3.

This clone was counted only a few times. The CDR3 here is CASRLSTDTQYF. The CDR3 DNA reads as TGTGCCAGCAGACTAAGCACAGATACGCAGTATTTT. The chain has TRBV11-2 and TRBJ2-3; no reliable D call. The germline gives CDR1 SGHAT, CDR2 FQNNGV. Deletions cut 6 bases from V and 0 bases from J, with 4 bases between. CDR3 length equals 12 residues.

The rearrangement joins TRBV3-1 (or the pseudogene TRBV3-2) to TRBJ1-1; 9 bases align to TRBD1. The CDR3 runs to 14 residues. Germline V CDR1 and CDR2: LGHDT, YNNKEL (reference sequence). The trim removed 3 bases at V and 7 bases at J, leaving 6 bases unmatched. The CDR3 nucleotides read TGTGCCAGCAGCCAGACAGGGGGACCGAGTGAAGCTTTCTTT. Translating it yields CASSQTGGPSEAFF.

This chain links TRBV7-2 with TRBJ1-2; tentatively, D is TRBD1 (5 bases). Between the trimmed V and J ends, which lost 2 bases and 4 bases, there was a span of 5 bases. The length of the CDR3 is 12 residues. CDR1 and CDR2 from the germline V gene are SGHTA and FQGNSA. The CDR3 bases are TGTGCCAGCAGCTTAACAGGCTATGGCTACACCTTC. Amino acids: CASSLTGYGYTF.

The V and J genes are TRBV4-2 and TRBJ2-5; 8 bases fit TRBD1. Germline CDR1 and CDR2: LGHNA and YNFKEQ. The V and J ends lost 1 base and 4 bases, in that order; junction bases with no gene match: 5. The CDR3 contains 15 residues. The CDR3 reads CASSQADRDGETQYF. CDR3 bases: TGTGCCAGCAGCCAAGCGGACAGGGATGGAGAGACCCAGTACTTC.

Of note for this clone: At one boundary the junction diverges from the germline segment, which might be a read error. The CDR3 sequence: CASRPVIF. The CDR3 bases are TGTGCCAGCCGCCCGGTGATTTTC. The rearrangement uses TRBV6-4 and TRBJ1-2; D is unclear. Germline values: CDR1 MRHNA, CDR2 SNTAGT. The CDR3 sequence is 8 residues long.

This sequence joins TRBV27 and TRBJ2-7; 7 nucleotides align to TRBD1. The length of the CDR3 is 14 residues. With 4 bases clipped from V and 1 base from J, the junction kept 4 bases outside the gene matches. Germline V gene sequence: CDR1 MNHEY, CDR2 SMNVEV (reference sequence). The CDR3 sequence: CASSSWTGSYEQYF. CDR3 coding DNA: TGTGCCAGCAGTTCCTGGACAGGATCCTACGAGCAGTACTTC.

The chain is built from TRBV2 and TRBJ2-3; D might be TRBD2 (6 bases). This CDR3 is built from 12 residues. The V gene's germline CDR1 is SNHLY and CDR2 FYNNEI. V lost 6 bases and J 5 bases, leaving 9 bases between the germline ends. DNA for the CDR3: TGTGCCAGCAGAGGAGCGGGAGATACGCAGTATTTT. Protein product: CASRGAGDTQYF.